This T cell receptor (beta chain) came from a study of cytomegalovirus exposure and HLA in healthy donors. Regarding the study as a whole: An analysis done earlier found most TCR beta V segments productive about 87% or about 30% of the time. Among the most significant clusters, several appeared linked to common viral pathogens in a later analysis.

To note about this clone: What it binds is unknown.

This CDR3 is 13 amino acids long. Trimming took off 0 bases at V and 7 bases at J, with 7 bases between the two ends. Looked up from germline, CDR1 is SGHAT and CDR2 is FQNNGV. Primers for the PCR totalled 60 Vbeta and 13 Jbeta. As processed by the authors: An analysis performed later counted 72 million or so unique TCR beta chains (roughly 10 million of them shared). Data came from immunoSEQ multiplex PCR; TCRdb stores just in-frame clones and leaves some out. That table gives V, J and clone size, and the DNA gave D and trimming. Of about 89,000 clones in the sample, over 75% were seen once. Donors sampled were nominally healthy, though unrecorded immune exposures were likely.

The material sequenced was PBMCs. V usage is TRBV11-2 and J usage is TRBJ1-5; D not certain. The TCR was taken from a female donor in good health and CMV-seropositive. The CDR3 loop reads CASSLDVRQPQHF. The CDR3, as DNA: TGTGCCAGCAGCTTAGACGTGAGGCAGCCCCAGCATTTT. The variable domain in full, with the rest retrieved from reference TRBV11-2 and TRBJ1-5, is EAGVAQSPRYKIIEKRQSVAFWCNPISGHATLYWYQQILGQGPKLLIQFQNNGVVDDSQLPKDRFSAERLKGVDSTLKIQPAKLEDSAVYLCASSLDVRQPQHFGDGTRLSIL.